The present entry profiles one TCR beta chain with its context. The data stem from a study of OX40 agonist ivuxolimab in advanced cancers. This table comes from immunoSEQ multiplex PCR, and its TCRdb copy is limited to in-frame clones, with some not included. The sample has 78,000 or so clones; about 88% are singletons. Trimming removed 5 bases at V and 3 bases at J, with 15 bases between. This CDR3 comprises 15 residues. CDR1 LNHDA and CDR2 SQIVND come from the germline V gene (reference sequence). The TCR sequence derives from an adult with an advanced solid tumor such as melanoma, head and neck, liver or kidney cancer. This chain links TRBV19 with TRBJ2-3; D is tentatively TRBD1 or TRBD2 (6 bases each). Sequences were derived from CD4+ or CD8+ T cells sorted from blood, sampled in a trial of the OX40 agonist ivuxolimab. CDR3 nucleotides: TGTGCCAGTAGTGCTCTTTGGGGGGCAACAGATACGCAGTATTTT. This gives the protein CASSALWGATDTQYF.